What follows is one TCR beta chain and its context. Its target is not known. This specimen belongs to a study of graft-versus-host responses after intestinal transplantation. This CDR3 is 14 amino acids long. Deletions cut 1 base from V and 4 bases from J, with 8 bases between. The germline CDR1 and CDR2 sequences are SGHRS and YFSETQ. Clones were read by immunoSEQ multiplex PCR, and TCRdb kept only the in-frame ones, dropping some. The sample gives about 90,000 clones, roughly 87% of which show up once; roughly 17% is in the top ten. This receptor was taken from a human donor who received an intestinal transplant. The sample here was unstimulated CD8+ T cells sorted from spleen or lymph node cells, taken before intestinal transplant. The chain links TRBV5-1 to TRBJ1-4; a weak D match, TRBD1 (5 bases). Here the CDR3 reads CASSLLTVNEKLFF. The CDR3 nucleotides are TGCGCCAGCAGCTTGCTGACAGTTAATGAAAAACTGTTTTTT.